The rows below give T cell receptor beta chains drawn from one sample of a study of blood T cell repertoires in COVID-19. Using immunoSEQ multiplex PCR, the repertoire was profiled, and TCRdb retains in-frame clones only, with some absent. Here the sample spans 65,000 to 95,000 clones, 60% to 80% being singletons. Sequenced sample: peripheral blood. The receptors come from a man in his sixties with COVID-19, enrolled during active disease. Both conserved end residues are part of each CDR3. The order of the fields is D gene, J gene, clone size, V gene, CDR3 DNA, CDR3 protein. The D gene is left open where the match is weak. The size of a clone is reported for some rows only, either as once, few or many, or as a class for expanded clones.

NA,TRBJ2-7,few,TRBV7-9,TGTGCCGTACTGAGTGACCGGGACTTATCCTACTACGAGCAGTACTTC,CAVLSDRDLSYYEQYF
NA,TRBJ2-5,NA,TRBV7-9,TGTGCCAGCAGCTTTTGGACAGACCAAGAGACCCAGTACTTC,CASSFWTDQETQYF
NA,TRBJ1-2,NA,TRBV5-1,TGCGCCAGCAGCTTTCAGGCCCCTTATGGCTACACCTTC,CASSFQAPYGYTF
NA,TRBJ2-7,NA,TRBV6-5,TGTGCCAGCAGTTCCTCGGACAGAAACTACGAGCAGTACTTC,CASSSSDRNYEQYF
NA,TRBJ2-7,NA,TRBV19,TGTGCCAGTAGTTCCCCGGGCTCCTACGAGCAGTACTTC,CASSSPGSYEQYF
TRBD2,TRBJ2-1,NA,TRBV5-5,TGTGCCAGCAGCCTATACTGGAGTAGCGGGAGTGGGGGGGAGCAGTTCTTC,CASSLYWSSGSGGEQFF
NA,TRBJ1-6,NA,TRBV7-6,TGTGCCAGCAGCAGCGACAGCGAGTATTCACCCCTCCACTTT,CASSSDSEYSPLHF
NA,TRBJ1-2,once,TRBV4-3,TGCGCCAGCAGCCAAACTGTAAACTATGGCTACACCTTC,CASSQTVNYGYTF
NA,TRBJ2-3,NA,TRBV6-5,TGTGCCAGCAGTTATTTTGGTACTAGCACAGATACGCAGTATTTT,CASSYFGTSTDTQYF
TRBD1,TRBJ1-3,NA,TRBV29-1,TGCAGCGTTATACCCGAGGGACAGTCCGGCTCTGGAAACACCATATATTTT,CSVIPEGQSGSGNTIYF
NA,TRBJ1-2,NA,TRBV9,TGTGCCAGCAGCGGCGCAGGACCTGGGAGAGGCTACACCTTC,CASSGAGPGRGYTF
NA,TRBJ2-3,NA,TRBV27,TGTGCCAGCAGTTCGGCCGGCTTAGGGGCAGATACGCAGTATTTT,CASSSAGLGADTQYF
TRBD1,TRBJ2-4,NA,TRBV27,TGTGCCAGCAGTTCCTCGGGACAGATAAACATTCAGTACTTC,CASSSSGQINIQYF
TRBD1,TRBJ1-1,NA,TRBV9,TGTGCCAGCAGCACGAGCCCCAGGGGGACTGAAGCTTTCTTT,CASSTSPRGTEAFF
NA,TRBJ1-1,NA,TRBV10-3,TGTGCCATCAGTTCTTCAGGGGCCCTCACTGAAGCTTTCTTT,CAISSSGALTEAFF
NA,TRBJ2-5,once,TRBV13,TGTGCCAGCAGCTTTAGGACAGTCCAAGAGACCCAGTACTTC,CASSFRTVQETQYF
NA,TRBJ1-2,NA,TRBV3-1/TRBV3-2,TGTGCCAGCAGCCACGACACAGGAGTCGATGGCTACACCTTC,CASSHDTGVDGYTF
NA,TRBJ2-1,NA,TRBV5-8,TGTGCCAGCAGGCGGGTTCACAATGAGCAGTTCTTC,CASRRVHNEQFF
TRBD2,TRBJ2-6,NA,TRBV3-1/TRBV3-2,TGTGCCAGCAGCCGACTAGCGGGGGAGGCCAACGTCCTGACTTTC,CASSRLAGEANVLTF
NA,TRBJ2-1,once,TRBV6-5,TGTGCCAGCAGTTATAAAACGGGAATCTACAATGAGCAGTTCTTC,CASSYKTGIYNEQFF
TRBD2,TRBJ2-5,NA,TRBV5-1,TGCGCCAGCAGCTTAGCAGCGGGGAGAGGAGAGACCCAGTACTTC,CASSLAAGRGETQYF
TRBD2,TRBJ2-5,NA,TRBV7-8,TGTGCCAGCAGCCGACTAGCGGGGACCCAAGAGACCCAGTACTTC,CASSRLAGTQETQYF
TRBD2,TRBJ2-1,NA,TRBV28,TGTGCCAGCAGGGGGCTAGCGGGGACTCGCCACTCCTACAATGAGCAGTTCTTC,CASRGLAGTRHSYNEQFF
TRBD1,TRBJ2-1,NA,TRBV24-1,TGTGCCACCAGTGACCCGGGACAGGGAGGCAATGAGCAGTTCTTC,CATSDPGQGGNEQFF
NA,TRBJ1-4,NA,TRBV5-6,TGTGCCAGCAGCTCCGGGACAACTGAAAAACTGTTTTTT,CASSSGTTEKLFF
TRBD1,TRBJ2-2,NA,TRBV24-1,TGTGCCACCAAACTACAGGGGGGAGGCGGGGAGCTGTTTTTT,CATKLQGGGGELFF
NA,TRBJ2-2,NA,TRBV21-1,TGTGCCAGCAGCATAACACCCACCGGGGACAGACTGAACACCGGGGAGCTGTTTTTT,CASSITPTGDRLNTGELFF
TRBD1,TRBJ1-1,NA,TRBV11-2,TGTGCCAGCAGCTTAGGACAGGGACTGGGGACTGAAGCTTTCTTT,CASSLGQGLGTEAFF
NA,TRBJ2-7,few,TRBV7-9,TGTGCCAGCAGCTATACAGGGAACACCTACGAGCAGTACTTC,CASSYTGNTYEQYF
NA,TRBJ1-2,few,TRBV6-5,TGTGCCAGCACCCCAGGGCAACGAAACTATGGCTACACCTTC,CASTPGQRNYGYTF
TRBD2,TRBJ2-1,NA,TRBV27,TGTGCCAGCAGTTTCCCGGGACTAGCGGGGGGGAGAAACAATGAGCAGTTCTTC,CASSFPGLAGGRNNEQFF
NA,TRBJ1-2,NA,TRBV6-2/TRBV6-3,TGTGCCAGCAGCAACGAGGGCACGCCCCACACCTTC,CASSNEGTPHTF
NA,TRBJ1-4,NA,TRBV2,TGTGCCAGCAGTTTTCGACAGGTTCATAATGAAAAACTGTTTTTT,CASSFRQVHNEKLFF
NA,TRBJ2-7,NA,TRBV6-5,TGTGCCAGCAGTTACTCGGGGCAGGGGAAGTACGAGCAGTACTTC,CASSYSGQGKYEQYF
TRBD1,TRBJ1-2,once,TRBV12-3/TRBV12-4,TGTGCCAGCAGTTTAGGACAGGGTAGTGGCTACACCTTC,CASSLGQGSGYTF
TRBD1,TRBJ1-1,NA,TRBV5-1,TGCGCCAGCAGCTTACGGGACAGCAACACTGAAGCTTTCTTT,CASSLRDSNTEAFF
NA,TRBJ1-4,NA,TRBV5-4,TGTGCCATAGGGGCGGGAACCTTTGGCGAAAAACTGTTTTTT,CAIGAGTFGEKLFF
TRBD2,TRBJ2-3,NA,TRBV6-5,TGTGCCAGCAGTATGAGGCGGGGGGACACAGATACGCAGTATTTT,CASSMRRGDTDTQYF
NA,TRBJ1-4,NA,TRBV9,TGTGCCAGCAGCGAGCCAAGTGAAAAACTGTTTTTT,CASSEPSEKLFF
TRBD2,TRBJ2-3,once,TRBV7-9,TGTGCCACCGGGAGGGGACTAGGGGTAGGAGATACGCAGTATTTT,CATGRGLGVGDTQYF
TRBD2,TRBJ2-7,NA,TRBV10-3,TGTGCCATCAGGCCGACTAGCGGGAGGGACGGGAACGAGCAGTACTTC,CAIRPTSGRDGNEQYF
TRBD1,TRBJ2-1,NA,TRBV18,TGTGCCAGCTCAACTCAGGGGGATTACAATGAGCAGTTCTTC,CASSTQGDYNEQFF
NA,TRBJ2-2,NA,TRBV5-1,TGCGCCAGCAGCTTGGAGGTGATGGGCCAGGGAAGGGCCGGGGAGCTGTTTTTT,CASSLEVMGQGRAGELFF
TRBD1,TRBJ2-2,NA,TRBV27,TGTGCCAGCAGCAGGACAGGGGGCCCGAGTAGCACCGGGGAGCTGTTTTTT,CASSRTGGPSSTGELFF
NA,TRBJ2-7,once,TRBV27,TGTGCCAGCAGTTTAGCTTGGGGCGGGGTATACGAGCAGTACTTC,CASSLAWGGVYEQYF
TRBD1,TRBJ1-5,NA,TRBV12-3/TRBV12-4,TGTGCCAGCAGCTGGACAGGGAATCAGCCCCAGCATTTT,CASSWTGNQPQHF
NA,TRBJ2-1,NA,TRBV13,TGTGCCAGCAGCTTAGGATTGGCAGGGGGGCCTAGGGATGAGCAGTTCTTC,CASSLGLAGGPRDEQFF
TRBD1,TRBJ1-4,NA,TRBV5-1,TGCGCCAGCAGCTTGATGCAGGGGGGTGAAAAACTGTTTTTT,CASSLMQGGEKLFF
TRBD1,TRBJ2-7,NA,TRBV9,TGTGCCAGCAGCCCCGGACAGGGGAAGGCCGAGCAGTACTTC,CASSPGQGKAEQYF